The 25 T cell receptor beta chains given below trace back to one sample, sequenced in a study of blood T cell repertoires in COVID-19. Assay used: immunoSEQ multiplex PCR; TCRdb lists only in-frame clones, some missing. The repertoire has around 190,000 clones, 83% of them found once; the top ten carry 7.6%. The sample comprised peripheral blood. The receptors were gathered from a woman between 65 and 79 years old with COVID-19, enrolled during active disease.

This chain uses TRBV6-5 with TRBJ1-1, with TRBD1 matching over 11 bases. CDR1 MNHEY and CDR2 SVGAGI come from the germline V gene. The V and J ends lost 7 bases and 7 bases, in that order; junction bases with no gene match: 8. The CDR3 consists of 14 residues. CDR3 amino acids: CASTQRDRGNEAFF. Written as DNA, the CDR3 is TGTGCCAGCACCCAAAGGGACAGGGGGAATGAAGCTTTCTTT.

V is TRBV6-2 or TRBV6-3 and J is TRBJ2-3; 10 positions agree with TRBD2. J gave up 5 bases and V 0 bases, and 11 bases lay outside the gene matches. CDR3 length: 18 amino acids. Germline loops: CDR1 MNHEY, CDR2 SVGEGT. CDR3 residues: CASSYSSRLAGARDTQYF. The CDR3 DNA sequence: TGTGCCAGCAGTTACTCTTCAAGGCTAGCGGGAGCACGAGATACGCAGTATTTT.

This clone was seen more than once but under ten times. The J gene is TRBJ2-7, the V gene TRBV7-3, with D possibly TRBD2 on 5 matching bases. This CDR3 contains 13 residues. Germline V CDR1 and CDR2: SGHTA, FQGTGA. The germline V and J ends were trimmed by 2 bases and 5 bases, with 10 bases remaining between them. The CDR3 region has the DNA TGTGCCAGCAGCTTATTACCGGGGAACGAGCAGTACTTC. Encoded protein: CASSLLPGNEQYF.

The chain joins TRBV4-1 to TRBJ2-2; no reliable D call. V lost 0 bases, J lost 6 bases, and 8 bases lay in between. Germline values: CDR1 MGHRA, CDR2 YSYEKL. The CDR3 is made up of 14 amino acids. The CDR3 is CASSQERAPGELFF. The CDR3 coding sequence is TGCGCCAGCAGCCAAGAGAGAGCTCCCGGGGAGCTGTTTTTT.

The chain is built from TRBV5-4 and TRBJ1-6; D gene unclear. The germline V and J ends were trimmed by 1 base and 7 bases, with 9 bases remaining between them. The CDR3 length is 14 residues. The germline CDR1 and CDR2 sequences are SGHNT and YYREEE (reference sequence). CDR3 bases: TGTGCCAGCAGCTTGCAGGCGCCAAATTCACCCCTCCACTTT. Residues: CASSLQAPNSPLHF.

The J gene is TRBJ2-1, the V gene TRBV10-2; weak D call: TRBD2 (7 bases). CDR3 length: 16 amino acids. CDR1 WSHSY and CDR2 SAAADI come from the germline V gene. Trimming removed 6 bases from V and 6 bases from J, with 21 bases in between. CDR3: CASSSRSLGGGNEQFF. The DNA for the CDR3 is TGCGCCAGCAGCTCCCGTTCTCTGGGAGGGGGCAATGAGCAGTTCTTC.

The gene calls are TRBV6-5 and TRBJ2-3; the D gene is possibly TRBD2 (6 bases). The CDR3 extends over 15 amino acids. V lost 0 bases, J lost 8 bases, and 15 bases lay in between. The germline V gene encodes CDR1 MNHEY and CDR2 SVGAGI. Here the CDR3 reads CASSYSRDRHGTQYF. The CDR3 DNA is TGTGCCAGCAGTTACTCGCGGGACCGCCACGGTACGCAGTATTTT.

The chain is built from TRBV5-6 and TRBJ1-4; 11 bases match TRBD1. The germline CDR1 and CDR2 sequences are SGHDT and YYEEEE. With V trimmed by 3 bases and J by 7 bases, 8 bases remained unmatched. The CDR3 covers 16 residues. Here the CDR3 reads CASSSYLDRGREKLFF. CDR3 nucleotides: TGTGCCAGCAGCTCGTACTTGGACAGGGGGCGTGAAAAACTGTTTTTT.

This rearrangement joins TRBV28 to TRBJ1-1; 8 bases agree with TRBD1. Germline V gene sequence: CDR1 MDHEN, CDR2 SYDVKM. V gave up 6 bases and J gave up 0 bases; unmatched junction bases: 12. The CDR3 loop spans 17 amino acids. The CDR3 coding sequence is TGTGCCAGCAGCTCCAGGGGGCTTGGTCTTCTGAACACTGAAGCTTTCTTT. This gives the protein CASSSRGLGLLNTEAFF. The entire variable domain, with the rest obtained from reference TRBV28 and TRBJ1-1, is as follows: DVKVTQSSRYLVKRTGEKVFLECVQDMDHENMFWYRQDPGLGLRLIYFSYDVKMKEKGDIPEGYSVSREKKERFSLILESASTNQTSMYLCASSSRGLGLLNTEAFFGQGTRLTVV.

This clone appeared a few times. The chain uses TRBV7-9 and TRBJ2-7; tentatively, D is TRBD2 (6 bases). The germline V gene encodes CDR1 SEHNR and CDR2 FQNEAQ (reference sequence). CDR3 length equals 15 residues. V was trimmed by 5 bases and J by 3 bases, leaving 17 bases between them. The CDR3 DNA reads as TGTGCCAGCAGCCCCGACGGCATGCGGGGCTACGAGCAGTACTTC. Its translation is CASSPDGMRGYEQYF.

The J gene is TRBJ2-7, the V gene TRBV5-8; tentative D call: TRBD1 (6 bases). CDR3 length: 13 amino acids. The V and J ends lost 7 bases and 3 bases respectively, with 14 bases between them. Per germline, CDR1 SGHTS and CDR2 YDEGEE. DNA for the CDR3: TGTGCCAGCGGCCAACAGGGACGCTACGAGCAGTACTTC. Its protein is CASGQQGRYEQYF.

The V and J genes are TRBV11-2 and TRBJ1-4; unclear D gene. The CDR3 is 12 residues long. CDR1 and CDR2 from the germline V gene are SGHAT and FQNNGV. V dropped 5 bases and J dropped 8 bases, with 9 bases sitting between them. The CDR3: CASSPRREKLFF. The DNA of the CDR3 is TGTGCCAGCAGCCCGCGCCGGGAAAAACTGTTTTTT.

This rearrangement joins TRBV5-5 to TRBJ2-1; no definite D call. Deletions cut 7 bases from V and 0 bases from J, with 20 bases between. Germline CDR1 and CDR2: SGHKS and YYEKEE (reference sequence). This CDR3 is built from 17 residues. The chain's CDR3 is CASYRLPTLPSYNEQFF. Written as DNA, the CDR3 is TGTGCCAGCTACCGACTCCCAACGCTTCCCTCCTACAATGAGCAGTTCTTC.

This chain joins TRBV5-8 and TRBJ1-3; 7 bases align to TRBD1. The junction had 9 bases not matched to a gene; V was cut back by 5 bases and J by 4 bases. The CDR3 runs to 15 residues. Germline lookup yields CDR1 SGHTS and CDR2 YDEGEE. In nucleotides, the CDR3 is TGTGCCAGCAGACAAAATATGGGACAGGGAAACACCATATATTTT. Amino acids: CASRQNMGQGNTIYF.

This clone appeared a few times. The V gene is TRBV7-8, the J gene TRBJ1-6; 8 bases are shared with TRBD1. Germline assignment: CDR1 SGHVS and CDR2 FQNEAQ. The CDR3 totals 17 residues. V dropped 1 base and J dropped 7; count of bases not matched to a gene: 9. The CDR3 DNA reads TGTGCCAGCAGCTTAGGAGTGCTCGGGACAGGCAATTCACCCCTCCACTTT. It yields the protein CASSLGVLGTGNSPLHF.

The rearrangement joins TRBV2 to TRBJ1-2; the match to TRBD1 covers 8 bases. The J segment lost 7 bases and the V segment lost 3 bases, leaving 4 bases of the junction unmatched. There are 13 residues in the CDR3. Germline V gives CDR1 SNHLY, CDR2 FYNNEI. CDR3 coding DNA: TGTGCCAGCAGTGACAGGGGGCCCGGTGGCTACACCTTC. Translating it yields CASSDRGPGGYTF. Filled out from reference TRBV2 and TRBJ1-2, the complete variable domain reads EPEVTQTPSHQVTQMGQEVILRCVPISNHLYFYWYRQILGQKVEFLVSFYNNEISEKSEIFDDQFSVERPDGSNFTLKIRSTKLEDSAMYFCASSDRGPGGYTFGSGTRLTVV.

The chain couples TRBV18 to TRBJ1-1, with a weak D call TRBD1 (6 bases). CDR1 KGHSH and CDR2 LQKENI come from the germline V gene. The CDR3 contains 15 residues. V lost 4 bases and J lost 0, with 12 bases in between. CDR3 sequence reads: CASSLMGQMNTEAFF. CDR3 in DNA: TGTGCCAGCTCACTGATGGGACAAATGAACACTGAAGCTTTCTTT.

Written as DNA, the CDR3 is TGTGCCAGCAGCTTAGAGGCAGGGGGAACAGATACGCAGTATTTT. This codes for CASSLEAGGTDTQYF. The chain is built from TRBV7-9 and TRBJ2-3; 7 nucleotides align to TRBD1. Germline CDR1 reads SEHNR; CDR2 reads FQNEAQ (reference sequence). There are 15 residues in the CDR3. The junction had 4 bases not matched to a gene; V was cut back by 1 base and J by 3 bases.

The rearrangement uses TRBV4-2 and TRBJ2-1; TRBD1 is a possible D gene (6 bases). The CDR3 spans 15 residues. In germline, CDR1 is LGHNA, CDR2 YNFKEQ. V lost 4 bases, J lost 4 bases, and 14 bases lay in between. CDR3 in DNA: TGTGCCAGCAGCCTTCGGACAGTGCTTTACAATGAGCAGTTCTTC. Protein product: CASSLRTVLYNEQFF.

V usage is TRBV28 and J usage is TRBJ1-5, with 7 bases matching TRBD1. V lost 6 bases and J lost 2; bases outside the gene matches: 10. The CDR3 sequence is 16 residues long. From germline, CDR1 is MDHEN and CDR2 SYDVKM. The CDR3 coding sequence is TGTGCCAGCAGCGAAGGGGCAGGGGGTGGCAATCAGCCCCAGCATTTT. It specifies CASSEGAGGGNQPQHF.

V and J are TRBV6-5 and TRBJ1-3; 7 nucleotides align to TRBD1. Germline trimming cut 6 bases from V and 3 bases from J; bases unmatched to any gene: 2. In germline, CDR1 is MNHEY, CDR2 SVGAGI. The CDR3 runs 13 residues. The DNA of the CDR3 is TGTGCCAGCAGGAGGGACAGTGGAAACACCATATATTTT. As protein: CASRRDSGNTIYF.

The rearrangement joins TRBV19 to TRBJ2-3; D is perhaps TRBD2 (5 bases). Germline V gene lookup returns CDR1 LNHDA and CDR2 SQIVND (reference sequence). Trimming cost V 6 bases and J 0 bases, with 19 bases left between them. CDR3 length: 17 residues. The CDR3, as DNA: TGTGCCAGTAGGGTGAGAGGCGAGGGTAGGAGCACAGATACGCAGTATTTT. Encoded protein: CASRVRGEGRSTDTQYF.

J is TRBJ1-2 and V is TRBV7-9; TRBD1 agrees at 12 bases. Germline V gene lookup returns CDR1 SEHNR and CDR2 FQNEAQ (reference sequence). With V trimmed by 4 bases and J by 8 bases, 11 bases remained unmatched. The CDR3 extends over 16 amino acids. The CDR3 region is CASSSPGQGAVRGYTF. The CDR3 DNA sequence: TGTGCCAGCAGCTCACCGGGACAGGGGGCTGTCCGGGGCTACACCTTC.

There are a few counts of this clone. The junction does not match germline at one end; this may be a read error. The rearrangement joins TRBV7-9 to TRBJ2-1, with 10 bases identical to TRBD2. This CDR3 contains 15 residues. CDR1 is SEHNR and CDR2 is FQNEAQ in the germline V gene (reference sequence). CDR3 sequence reads: CASSLAGAVGNEQFF. CDR3 sequence (DNA): TGTGCCAGCAGCCTAGCGGGAGCGGTAGGCAATGAGCAGTTCTTC.

The V gene is TRBV28, the J gene TRBJ2-7; the D is unclear. The CDR3 runs 15 residues. Trimming left V 2 bases short and J 4 bases short, with 15 bases between. Germline V gene sequence: CDR1 MDHEN, CDR2 SYDVKM. CDR3 sequence (DNA): TGTGCCAGCAGTTTACGACGCAGGCACGATTACGAGCAGTACTTC. Its translation: CASSLRRRHDYEQYF.